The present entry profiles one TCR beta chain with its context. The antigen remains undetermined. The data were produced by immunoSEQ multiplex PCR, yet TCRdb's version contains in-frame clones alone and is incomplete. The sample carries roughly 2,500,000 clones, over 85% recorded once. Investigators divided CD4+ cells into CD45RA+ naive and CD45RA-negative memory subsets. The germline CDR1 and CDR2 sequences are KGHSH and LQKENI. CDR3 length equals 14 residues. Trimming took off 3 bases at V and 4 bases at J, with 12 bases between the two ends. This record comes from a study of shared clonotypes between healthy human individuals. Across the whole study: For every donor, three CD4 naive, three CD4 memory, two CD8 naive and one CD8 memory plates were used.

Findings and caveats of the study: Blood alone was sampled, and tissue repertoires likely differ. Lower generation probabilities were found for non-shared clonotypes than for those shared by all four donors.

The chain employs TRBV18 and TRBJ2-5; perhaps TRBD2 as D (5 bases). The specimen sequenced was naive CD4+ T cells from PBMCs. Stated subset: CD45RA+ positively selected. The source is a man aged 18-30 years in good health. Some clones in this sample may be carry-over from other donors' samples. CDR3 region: CASSPRGPAETQYF. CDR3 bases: TGTGCCAGCTCACCTCGGGGTCCGGCAGAGACCCAGTACTTC. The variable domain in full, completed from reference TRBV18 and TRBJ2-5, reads NAGVMQNPRHLVRRRGQEARLRCSPMKGHSHVYWYRQLPEEGLKFMVYLQKENIIDESGMPKERFSAEFPKEGPSILRIQQVVRGDSAAYFCASSPRGPAETQYFGPGTRLLVL.